This T cell receptor (beta chain) was sequenced for a study of blood T cell repertoires in COVID-19. TCRdb keeps only in-frame clones here, not all; method: immunoSEQ multiplex PCR. In the table there are some 45,000 clones, 85% to 95% of which are singletons. The V gene lost 0 bases and the J gene lost 2 bases, with 11 bases spanning the gap. Germline CDR1 LGHDT, CDR2 YNNKEL (reference sequence). This CDR3 spans 16 amino acids. Sample: peripheral blood. This sequence was found in a man aged 55-75 years with COVID-19, enrolled during active disease. The rearrangement joins TRBV3-1 (or the pseudogene TRBV3-2) to TRBJ2-1; D is possibly TRBD1 (6 bases). This CDR3 is CASSQDPQGPYNEQFF. The CDR3 nucleotides are TGTGCCAGCAGCCAAGATCCACAGGGACCCTACAATGAGCAGTTCTTC.